Below are 13 T cell receptor beta chains sequenced from a single sample in a study of OX40 agonist ivuxolimab in advanced cancers. The method was immunoSEQ multiplex PCR; TCRdb's version includes in-frame clones alone and lacks a portion of them. The table shows 75,000 to 80,000 clones, with approximately 93% occurring only once. Specimen: CD4+ or CD8+ T cells sorted from blood, collected in a trial of the OX40 agonist ivuxolimab. Every receptor here comes from an adult with an advanced solid tumor such as melanoma, head and neck, liver or kidney cancer.

The J gene is TRBJ1-1, the V gene TRBV7-9; D possibly corresponds to TRBD1 (5 bases). V lost 0 bases and J lost 7, with 18 bases in between. The CDR3 sequence is 16 residues long. CDR1 and CDR2 (germline): SEHNR, FQNEAQ (reference sequence). CDR3 sequence (DNA): TGTGCCAGCAGCTTAGCGCTGGCAGGGAGCGGGGATGAAGCTTTCTTT. It is translated as CASSLALAGSGDEAFF.

V usage is TRBV4-3 and J usage is TRBJ2-7, with D unresolved. Deletions cut 1 base from V and 5 bases from J, with 12 bases between. Germline CDR1 LGHNA, CDR2 YSLEER. The CDR3 has 14 amino acids. The CDR3 region has the DNA TGCGCCAGCAGCCAAGCCCCCAAAGAGGACGAGCAGTACTTC. Protein sequence: CASSQAPKEDEQYF.

This chain uses TRBV7-9 with TRBJ2-7, with D unclear. The CDR3 is 12 amino acids. V lost 4 bases and J 2 bases, leaving 6 bases between the germline ends. CDR1 is SEHNR, CDR2 FQNEAQ, per germline (reference sequence). The CDR3, as DNA: TGTGCCAGCAGCTCCCGCCCCTACGAGCAGTACTTC. It specifies CASSSRPYEQYF.

V gene TRBV7-8 combines with J gene TRBJ1-1; D unresolved. CDR1 and CDR2 (germline): SGHVS, FQNEAQ. This CDR3 region has 14 residues. The V gene lost 5 bases and the J gene lost 1 base, with 11 bases spanning the gap. This CDR3 reads CASSSRATNTEAFF. CDR3 DNA: TGTGCCAGCAGCAGCCGGGCAACGAACACTGAAGCTTTCTTT. The variable domain in full, completed from reference TRBV7-8 and TRBJ1-1, reads GAGVSQSPRYKVAKRGQDVALRCDPISGHVSLFWYQQALGQGPEFLTYFQNEAQLDKSGLPSDRFFAERPEGSVSTLKIQRTQQEDSAVYLCASSSRATNTEAFFGQGTRLTVV.

V is TRBV7-9 and J is TRBJ1-2; perhaps TRBD1 as D (6 bases). Per the germline V gene, CDR1 is SEHNR and CDR2 is FQNEAQ (reference sequence). CDR3 length equals 12 residues. V lost 8 bases and J lost 0, with 7 bases in between. CDR3 bases: TGTGCCAGCTCAGGGGCTAACTATGGCTACACCTTC. Translating it yields CASSGANYGYTF.

The V gene is TRBV11-3, the J gene TRBJ1-1; the D gene is possibly TRBD1 (5 bases). The CDR3 is made up of 12 amino acids. The germline V gene encodes CDR1 SGHNT and CDR2 YENEEA. V lost 0 bases and J lost 8, with 7 bases in between. The CDR3 protein is CASSLDGTEAFF. The DNA of the CDR3 is TGTGCCAGCAGCTTAGACGGGACCGAAGCTTTCTTT. The full variable domain, completed using reference TRBV11-3 and TRBJ1-1, is EAGVVQSPRYKIIEKKQPVAFWCNPISGHNTLYWYLQNLGQGPELLIRYENEEAVDDSQLPKDRFSAERLKGVDSTLKIQPAELGDSAVYLCASSLDGTEAFFGQGTRLTVV.

This clone appeared a few times. The chain joins TRBV12-5 to TRBJ2-7; 8 bases are shared with TRBD2. In germline, CDR1 is LGHNT, CDR2 FRNRAP. J gave up 2 bases and V 0 bases, and 6 bases lay outside the gene matches. CDR3 size: 16 residues. CDR3 region: CASGLVRSGRTYEQYF. CDR3 nucleotide sequence: TGTGCTAGTGGTTTGGTACGGAGCGGGAGAACCTACGAGCAGTACTTC.

CDR3 in DNA: TGTGCTAGTTCTTCTGGCACCGGGGAGCTGTTTTTT. It translates to CASSSGTGELFF. The V call is TRBV12-5, the J call TRBJ2-2; D call uncertain. The CDR3 length is 12 residues. Germline CDR1 and CDR2: LGHNT and FRNRAP. The V and J ends lost 8 bases and 4 bases respectively, with 8 bases between them.

This chain joins TRBV4-1 and TRBJ2-4; 7 bases are a match to TRBD2. V was clipped by 4 bases and J by 5 bases; unmatched bases: 11. The CDR3 length is 16 residues. The germline CDR1 and CDR2 sequences are MGHRA and YSYEKL. The CDR3 loop is CASSPPSGLEENIQYF. The DNA of the CDR3 is TGCGCCAGCAGCCCCCCTAGCGGCCTTGAAGAAAACATTCAGTACTTC.

The chain combines TRBV6-5 with TRBJ1-2; no firm D call. The V gene's germline CDR1 is MNHEY and CDR2 SVGAGI. The CDR3 contains 15 residues. V gave up 1 base and J gave up 6 bases, with 15 bases separating them. CDR3 sequence (DNA): TGTGCCAGCAGTTACTTGCCGACGGCCAATGATGGCTACACCTTC. Protein: CASSYLPTANDGYTF.

This sequence joins TRBV7-2 and TRBJ2-7, with 10 bases matching TRBD1. V lost 5 bases and J lost 5; bases outside the gene matches: 3. The CDR3 has 13 residues. Germline V CDR1 and CDR2: SGHTA, FQGNSA. The CDR3 DNA reads TGTGCCAGCAGCCCCGGGACAGGGGACGAGCAGTACTTC. Protein sequence: CASSPGTGDEQYF. Supplemented by reference TRBV7-2 and TRBJ2-7, the full variable domain reads GAGVSQSPSNKVTEKGKDVELRCDPISGHTALYWYRQSLGQGLEFLIYFQGNSAPDKSGLPSDRFSAERTGGSVSTLTIQRTQQEDSAVYLCASSPGTGDEQYFGPGTRLTVT.

V usage is TRBV6-5 and J usage is TRBJ2-7, with 10 positions matching TRBD1. The CDR3 has 15 residues. J was trimmed by 5 bases and V by 4 bases; bases with no gene match: 8. Germline V lookup: CDR1 MNHEY, CDR2 SVGAGI. DNA of the CDR3: TGTGCCAGCAGTTGGGGTCGGGGACAGGGGAACGAGCAGTACTTC. Amino acid sequence: CASSWGRGQGNEQYF.

The chain employs TRBV4-2 and TRBJ2-5, with 7 bases aligning to TRBD1. The DNA matches TRBJ2-7 better at its end, which makes the J call doubtful. This CDR3 is built from 14 residues. From germline, CDR1 is LGHNA and CDR2 YNFKEQ. In nucleotides, the CDR3 is TGTGCCAGCAGCACCGGGACAGAGTCCTACGAGCAGTACTTC. Protein: CASSTGTESYEQYF.